This T cell receptor (beta chain) was recovered during a study of T-cell memory formation after mild COVID-19. Looking at the study overall: Clustering of TCRs was largely donor specific. Overall study results and limits: Later expanders leaned CD4+, whereas day 15 to 85 contracting clones were balanced CD4/CD8.

A few counts support this clonotype. The antigen is unknown. From 5'RACE with constant-segment primers came TCR alpha and TCR beta cDNA libraries that carried sample barcodes and UMIs. In TCRdb, the 5' RACE reads were re-called with MiXCR into one record per CDR3 protein. Of around 310,000 distinct CDR3 sequences listed, 20% to 25% are singletons. V was shortened by 2 bases and J by 6 bases, with 11 bases between the two germline ends. The length of the CDR3 is 14 residues. Germline-derived CDR1 and CDR2 are MNHEY and SVGEGT. The V and J genes are TRBV6-2 or TRBV6-3 and TRBJ2-1, with D maybe TRBD1 (6 bases). Sequenced: PBMCs or a T cell subset sorted from them (not recorded which). This receptor was obtained from a man between 18 and 29 years old who had mild COVID-19 (a few samples of this study predate the infection). Cell type and time point are not known. CDR3 nucleotides: TGTGCCAGCAGTTACGCAGGACAGATCAATGAGCAGTTCTTC. It translates to CASSYAGQINEQFF.